This T cell receptor (beta chain) was obtained from a study of blood T cells in healthy people across ages. Sample-barcoded 5' priming and a J-beta primer mix drove a second PCR of 7 to 11 cycles. Every single cDNA molecule received a tag from a template-switch adaptor with 12 random nucleotides. A single record per CDR3 protein comes from TCRdb applying MiXCR to the 5' RACE reads. The sample shows about 640,000 distinct CDR3 sequences, about 54% of them seen only once. Germline V gene lookup returns CDR1 DFQATT and CDR2 SNEGSKA (reference sequence). Between the trimmed V and J ends, which lost 6 bases and 8 bases, there was a span of 18 bases. The CDR3 is made up of 13 amino acids.

This chain links TRBV20-1 with TRBJ2-3; D is possibly TRBD1 (7 bases). Sequencing was done on a sample of blood. The clonotype comes from a man aged 55 to 69 in good health. The DNA for the CDR3 is TGCAGTGCGGGGCGCAGGGGGGCTTTTACGCAGTATTTT. Translating it yields CSAGRRGAFTQYF.